One TCR beta chain is described in this entry. Source study methods: Scientists estimated how many nucleated cells there were by amplifying reference gene primers. TCRdb's copy holds only in-frame clones and misses some; the assay was immunoSEQ multiplex PCR. That table furnishes V, J and clone size, whereas the DNA furnished D and trimming. The sample yields under 90,000 clones, about 85% seen once. These data come from a study of blood T cell repertoires in COVID-19. Study at large: Sources were T cells, B-cell-depleted T cells, or PBMCs; the material itself was cDNA or gDNA.

While infection was still active, Seattle patients were enrolled and then followed longitudinally. The CDR3 sequence is 15 residues long. Looked up from germline, CDR1 is MDHEN and CDR2 is SYDVKM. J gave up 4 bases and V 2 bases, and 6 bases lay outside the gene matches. The V gene is TRBV28, the J gene TRBJ2-3; 7 bases map to TRBD1. Sequenced material: peripheral blood. The TCR sequence derives from a woman between 50 and 59 years old with COVID-19, enrolled during active disease. CDR3 bases: TGTGCCAGCAGTTTAGGGCAGGGGGTCCCAGATACGCAGTATTTT. Translated: CASSLGQGVPDTQYF.